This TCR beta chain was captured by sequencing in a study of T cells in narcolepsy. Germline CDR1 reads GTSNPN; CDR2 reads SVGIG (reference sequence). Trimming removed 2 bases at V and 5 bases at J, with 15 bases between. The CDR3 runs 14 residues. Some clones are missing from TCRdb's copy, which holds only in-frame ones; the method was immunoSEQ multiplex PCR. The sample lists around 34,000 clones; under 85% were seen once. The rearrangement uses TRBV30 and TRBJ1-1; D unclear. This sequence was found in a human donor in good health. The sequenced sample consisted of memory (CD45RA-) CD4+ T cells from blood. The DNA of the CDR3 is TGTGCCTGGAGTACTCCCCCGCGGGATACTGAAGCTTTCTTT. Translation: CAWSTPPRDTEAFF. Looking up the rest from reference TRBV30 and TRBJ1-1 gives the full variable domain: SQTIHQWPATLVQPVGSPLSLECTVEGTSNPNLYWYRQAAGRGLQLLFYSVGIGQISSEVPQNLSASRPQDRQFILSSKKLLLSDSGFYLCAWSTPPRDTEAFFGQGTRLTVV.